This TCR beta chain was recorded in a study of T cells in Graves' hyperthyroidism and ophthalmopathy. This clonotype was counted many times. The CDR3 regions of TCR beta were amplified from RNA transcripts. First-round RT-PCR of the TCR CDR3 relied on the HTBI primer set. TCRdb processed the multiplex PCR reads anew with MiXCR; each CDR3 protein has one entry. The data contain almost 600,000 distinct CDR3 sequences, just over 45% of them singletons. The TCR originated in a woman under 30 with Graves' hyperthyroidism. The sample was peripheral blood or thyroid tissue (not recorded which).

In DNA form, the CDR3 reads TGTGCCAGCAGCTTCGATTCGCACTACGAGCAGTACTTC. Translation: CASSFDSHYEQYF. The V call is TRBV5-8, the J call TRBJ2-7; D unresolved. The CDR3 is 13 amino acids. Germline CDR1 reads SGHTS; CDR2 reads YDEGEE. V was trimmed by 2 bases and J by 3 bases, leaving 9 bases between them.